This record covers a single T cell receptor (beta chain). These data originate in a study of cytomegalovirus exposure and HLA in healthy donors. V trimming: 2 bases; J trimming: 0 bases; junction bases outside the gene matches: 4. From germline, CDR1 is SGDLS and CDR2 YYNGEE. The CDR3 runs to 16 residues. Produced via immunoSEQ multiplex PCR; TCRdb's table is partial and in-frame only. The sample carries some 140,000 clones, approximately 84% recorded once. This sequence was found in a man aged 25 to 40 in good health and CMV-seropositive. The chain is built from TRBV9 and TRBJ1-3; the match to TRBD1 covers 8 bases. The sample was PBMCs. This chain's CDR3 is CASSVGTGSSGNTIYF. DNA for the CDR3: TGTGCCAGCAGCGTTGGGACAGGCAGCTCTGGAAACACCATATATTTT.